The entry below describes one TCR beta chain. No antigen is known for it. Germline V lookup: CDR1 SGHTA, CDR2 FQGNSA. V shed 7 bases, J shed 7 bases, and the junction held 19 bases outside the gene matches. The CDR3 loop spans 17 amino acids. The data were taken from a study of blood T cells in healthy people across ages. Study findings and constraints: Across the age range, TCR beta diversity per million T cells fell in a roughly linear way.

Primed by a sample-barcoded 5' primer and a J-beta primer mix, a second PCR proceeded for about 6 to 12 cycles. Every cDNA was tagged by a template-switch adaptor with 12 random nucleotides. MiXCR, applied by TCRdb to the 5' RACE reads, yields one record per CDR3 protein. This repertoire shows roughly 1,300,000 distinct CDR3 sequences, 55% to 75% found once; its top ten account for over 5%. The sample comprised blood. The TCR comes from a man aged 18 to 30 in good health. V gene TRBV7-2 combines with J gene TRBJ2-1; TRBD1 agrees at 7 bases. The DNA of the CDR3 is TGTGCCAGCACTTCAAGGAAGGTTGTGACAGGGTCAAATGAGCAGTTCTTC. Protein product: CASTSRKVVTGSNEQFF. Using reference TRBV7-2 and TRBJ2-1 for the parts outside the CDR3, the full variable domain is GAGVSQSPSNKVTEKGKDVELRCDPISGHTALYWYRQSLGQGLEFLIYFQGNSAPDKSGLPSDRFSAERTGGSVSTLTIQRTQQEDSAVYLCASTSRKVVTGSNEQFFGPGTRLTVL.